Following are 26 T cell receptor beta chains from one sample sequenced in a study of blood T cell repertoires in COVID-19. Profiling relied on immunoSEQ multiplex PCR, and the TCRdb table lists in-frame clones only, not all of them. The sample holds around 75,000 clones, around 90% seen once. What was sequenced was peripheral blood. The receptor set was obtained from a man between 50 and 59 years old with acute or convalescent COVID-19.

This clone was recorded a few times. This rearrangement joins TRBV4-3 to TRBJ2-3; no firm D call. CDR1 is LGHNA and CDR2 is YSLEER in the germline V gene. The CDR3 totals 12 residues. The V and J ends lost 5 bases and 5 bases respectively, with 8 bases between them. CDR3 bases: TGCGCCAGCAGCTTCATCGGAGATACGCAGTATTTT. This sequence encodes CASSFIGDTQYF.

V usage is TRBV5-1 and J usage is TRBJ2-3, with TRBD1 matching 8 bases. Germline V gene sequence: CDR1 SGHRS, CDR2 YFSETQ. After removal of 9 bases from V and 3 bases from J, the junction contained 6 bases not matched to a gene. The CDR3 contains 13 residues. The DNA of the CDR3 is TGCGCCACCAAAACAGGGGGAACAGATACGCAGTATTTT. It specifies CATKTGGTDTQYF.

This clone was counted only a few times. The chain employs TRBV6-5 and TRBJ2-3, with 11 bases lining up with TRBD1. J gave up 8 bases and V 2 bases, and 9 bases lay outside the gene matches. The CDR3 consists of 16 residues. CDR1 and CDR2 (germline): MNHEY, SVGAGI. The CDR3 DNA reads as TGTGCCAGCAGTTACCTCGGACAGGGGGCTACGATTACGCAGTATTTT. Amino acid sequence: CASSYLGQGATITQYF.

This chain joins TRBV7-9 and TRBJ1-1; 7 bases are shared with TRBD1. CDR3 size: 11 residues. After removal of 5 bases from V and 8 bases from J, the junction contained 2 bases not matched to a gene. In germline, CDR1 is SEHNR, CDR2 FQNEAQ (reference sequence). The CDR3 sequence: CASSQDREAFF. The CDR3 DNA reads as TGTGCCAGCAGCCAGGACAGGGAAGCTTTCTTT.

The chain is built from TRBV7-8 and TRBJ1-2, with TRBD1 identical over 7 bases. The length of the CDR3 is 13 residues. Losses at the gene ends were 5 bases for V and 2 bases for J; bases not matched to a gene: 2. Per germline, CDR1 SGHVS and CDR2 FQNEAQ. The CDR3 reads CASSPGQNYGYTF. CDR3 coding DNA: TGTGCCAGCAGCCCGGGACAGAACTATGGCTACACCTTC.

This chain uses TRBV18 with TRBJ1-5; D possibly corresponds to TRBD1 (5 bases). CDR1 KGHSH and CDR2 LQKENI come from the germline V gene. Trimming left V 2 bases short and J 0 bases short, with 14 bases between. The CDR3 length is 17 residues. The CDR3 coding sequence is TGTGCCAGCTCACCAGAGACAGATTTCTATAGCAATCAGCCCCAGCATTTT. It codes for CASSPETDFYSNQPQHF.

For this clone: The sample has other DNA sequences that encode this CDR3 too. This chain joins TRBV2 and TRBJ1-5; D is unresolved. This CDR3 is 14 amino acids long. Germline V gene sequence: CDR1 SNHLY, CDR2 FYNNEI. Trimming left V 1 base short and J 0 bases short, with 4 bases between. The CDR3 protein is CASSEGSSNQPQHF. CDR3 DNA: TGTGCCAGCAGTGAAGGGAGTAGCAATCAGCCCCAGCATTTT.

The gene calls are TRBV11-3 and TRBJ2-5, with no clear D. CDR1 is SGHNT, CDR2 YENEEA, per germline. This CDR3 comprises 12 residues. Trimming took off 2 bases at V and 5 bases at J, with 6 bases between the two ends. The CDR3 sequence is CASSLSSETQYF. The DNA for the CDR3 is TGTGCCAGCAGCTTATCCAGTGAGACCCAGTACTTC.

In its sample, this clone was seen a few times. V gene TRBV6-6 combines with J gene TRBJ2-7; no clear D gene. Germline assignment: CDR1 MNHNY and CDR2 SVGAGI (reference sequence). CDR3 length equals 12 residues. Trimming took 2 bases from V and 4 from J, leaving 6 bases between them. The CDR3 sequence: CASSYDGYEQYF. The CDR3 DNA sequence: TGTGCCAGCAGTTACGACGGGTACGAGCAGTACTTC.

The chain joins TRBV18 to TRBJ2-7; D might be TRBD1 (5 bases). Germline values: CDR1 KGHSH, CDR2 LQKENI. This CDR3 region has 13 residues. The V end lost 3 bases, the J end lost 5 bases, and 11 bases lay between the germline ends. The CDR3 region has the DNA TGTGCCAGCTCACCCGCTTTAGGGGACGAGCAGTACTTC. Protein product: CASSPALGDEQYF.

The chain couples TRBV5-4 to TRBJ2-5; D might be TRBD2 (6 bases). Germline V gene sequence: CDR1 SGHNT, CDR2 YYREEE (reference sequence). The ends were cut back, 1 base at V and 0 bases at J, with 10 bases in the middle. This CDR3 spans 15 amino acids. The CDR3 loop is CASSLPGRYQETQYF. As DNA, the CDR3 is TGTGCCAGCAGCTTGCCGGGGAGGTACCAAGAGACCCAGTACTTC.

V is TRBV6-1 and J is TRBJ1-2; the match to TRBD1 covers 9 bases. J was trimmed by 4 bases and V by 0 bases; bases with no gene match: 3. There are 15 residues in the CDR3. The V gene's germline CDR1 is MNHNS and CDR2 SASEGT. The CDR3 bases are TGTGCCAGCAGTGAAGCCGGGGACAGGGTCTATGGCTACACCTTC. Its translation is CASSEAGDRVYGYTF.

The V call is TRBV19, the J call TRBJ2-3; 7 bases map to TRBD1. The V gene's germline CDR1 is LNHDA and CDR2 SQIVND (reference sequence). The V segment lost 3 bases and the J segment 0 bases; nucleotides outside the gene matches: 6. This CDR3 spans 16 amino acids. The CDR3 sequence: CASSILGGQSTDTQYF. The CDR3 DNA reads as TGTGCCAGTAGTATCTTAGGGGGACAGAGCACAGATACGCAGTATTTT. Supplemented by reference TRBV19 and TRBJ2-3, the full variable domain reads DGGITQSPKYLFRKEGQNVTLSCEQNLNHDAMYWYRQDPGQGLRLIYYSQIVNDFQKGDIAEGYSVSREKKESFPLTVTSAQKNPTAFYLCASSILGGQSTDTQYFGPGTRLTVL.

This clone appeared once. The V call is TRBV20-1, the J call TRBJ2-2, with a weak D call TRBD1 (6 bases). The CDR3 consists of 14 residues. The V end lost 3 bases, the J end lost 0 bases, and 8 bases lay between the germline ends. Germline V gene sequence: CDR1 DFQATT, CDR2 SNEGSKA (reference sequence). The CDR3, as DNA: TGCAGTGCTAGTAACAGGGCGAACACCGGGGAGCTGTTTTTT. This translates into CSASNRANTGELFF.

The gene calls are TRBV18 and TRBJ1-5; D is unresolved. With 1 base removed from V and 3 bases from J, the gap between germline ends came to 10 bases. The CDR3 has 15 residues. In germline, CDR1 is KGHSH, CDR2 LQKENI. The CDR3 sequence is CASSPQHSNNQPQHF. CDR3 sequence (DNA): TGTGCCAGCTCACCACAGCACAGCAACAATCAGCCCCAGCATTTT.

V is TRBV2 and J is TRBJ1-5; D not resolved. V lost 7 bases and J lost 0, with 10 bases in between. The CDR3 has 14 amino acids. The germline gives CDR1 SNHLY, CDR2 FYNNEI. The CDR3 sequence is CASMLAVSNQPQHF. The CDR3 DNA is TGTGCCAGCATGCTGGCTGTTAGCAATCAGCCCCAGCATTTT.

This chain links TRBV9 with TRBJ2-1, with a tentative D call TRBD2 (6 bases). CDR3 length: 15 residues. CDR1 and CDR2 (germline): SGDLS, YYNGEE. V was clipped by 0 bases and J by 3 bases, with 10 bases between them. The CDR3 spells CASSVEGSGYNEQFF. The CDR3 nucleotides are TGTGCCAGCAGCGTAGAAGGTAGCGGCTACAATGAGCAGTTCTTC.

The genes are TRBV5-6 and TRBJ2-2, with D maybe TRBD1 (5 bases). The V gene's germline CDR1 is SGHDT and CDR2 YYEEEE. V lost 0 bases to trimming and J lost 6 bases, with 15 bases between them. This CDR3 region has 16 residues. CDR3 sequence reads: CASSLVDRGKAGELFF. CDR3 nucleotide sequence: TGTGCCAGCAGCTTGGTTGATAGGGGAAAGGCCGGGGAGCTGTTTTTT.

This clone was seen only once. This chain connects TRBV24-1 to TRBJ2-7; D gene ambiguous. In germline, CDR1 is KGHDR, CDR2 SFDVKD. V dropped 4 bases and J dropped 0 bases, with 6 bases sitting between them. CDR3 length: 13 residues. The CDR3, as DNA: TGTGCCACCAGTGACCCTAACTCCTACGAGCAGTACTTC. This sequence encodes CATSDPNSYEQYF.

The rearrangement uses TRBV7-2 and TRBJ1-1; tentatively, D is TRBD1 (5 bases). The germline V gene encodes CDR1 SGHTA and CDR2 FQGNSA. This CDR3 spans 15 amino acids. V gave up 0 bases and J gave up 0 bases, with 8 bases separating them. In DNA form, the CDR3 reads TGTGCCAGCAGCTTAGCGGGGCGGATGAACACTGAAGCTTTCTTT. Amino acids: CASSLAGRMNTEAFF.

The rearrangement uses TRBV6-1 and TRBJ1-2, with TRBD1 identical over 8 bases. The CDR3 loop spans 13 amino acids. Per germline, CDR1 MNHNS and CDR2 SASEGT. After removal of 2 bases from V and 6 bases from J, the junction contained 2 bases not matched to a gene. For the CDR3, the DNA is TGTGCCAGCAGTGAAAAGACAGGGGATGGCTACACCTTC. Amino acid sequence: CASSEKTGDGYTF.

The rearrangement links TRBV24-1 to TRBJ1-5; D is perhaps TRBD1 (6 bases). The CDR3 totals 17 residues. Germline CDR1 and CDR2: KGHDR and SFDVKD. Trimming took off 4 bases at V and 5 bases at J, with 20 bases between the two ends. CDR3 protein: CATSDTWTEVVDQPQHF. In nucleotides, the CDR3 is TGTGCCACCAGTGACACCTGGACAGAAGTAGTTGATCAGCCCCAGCATTTT.

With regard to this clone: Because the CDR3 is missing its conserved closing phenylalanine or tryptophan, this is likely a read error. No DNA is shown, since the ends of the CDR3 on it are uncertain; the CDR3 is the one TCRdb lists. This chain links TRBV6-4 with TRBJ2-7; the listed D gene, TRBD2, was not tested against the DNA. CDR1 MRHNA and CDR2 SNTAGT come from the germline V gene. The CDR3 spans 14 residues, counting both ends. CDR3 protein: CASIPPPTSEKPPI.

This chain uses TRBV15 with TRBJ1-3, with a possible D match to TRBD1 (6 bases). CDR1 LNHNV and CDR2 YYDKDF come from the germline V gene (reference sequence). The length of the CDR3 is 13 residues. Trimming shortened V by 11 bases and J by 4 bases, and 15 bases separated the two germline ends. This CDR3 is CAAGRGSGNTIYF. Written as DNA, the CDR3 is TGTGCCGCGGGGAGGGGGTCCGGAAACACCATATATTTT.

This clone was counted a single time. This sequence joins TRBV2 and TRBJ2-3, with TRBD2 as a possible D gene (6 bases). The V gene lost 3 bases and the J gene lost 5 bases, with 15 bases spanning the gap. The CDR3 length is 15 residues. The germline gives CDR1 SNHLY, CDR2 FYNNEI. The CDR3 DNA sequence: TGTGCCAGCAGTGACATTGCGGGAAGGGGAGATACGCAGTATTTT. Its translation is CASSDIAGRGDTQYF.

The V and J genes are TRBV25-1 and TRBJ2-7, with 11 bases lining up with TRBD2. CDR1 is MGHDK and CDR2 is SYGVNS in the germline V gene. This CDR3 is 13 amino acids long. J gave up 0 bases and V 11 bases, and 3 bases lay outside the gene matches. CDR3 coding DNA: TGTGCCGGAACTAGCGGGAGCTCCTACGAGCAGTACTTC. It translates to CAGTSGSSYEQYF.